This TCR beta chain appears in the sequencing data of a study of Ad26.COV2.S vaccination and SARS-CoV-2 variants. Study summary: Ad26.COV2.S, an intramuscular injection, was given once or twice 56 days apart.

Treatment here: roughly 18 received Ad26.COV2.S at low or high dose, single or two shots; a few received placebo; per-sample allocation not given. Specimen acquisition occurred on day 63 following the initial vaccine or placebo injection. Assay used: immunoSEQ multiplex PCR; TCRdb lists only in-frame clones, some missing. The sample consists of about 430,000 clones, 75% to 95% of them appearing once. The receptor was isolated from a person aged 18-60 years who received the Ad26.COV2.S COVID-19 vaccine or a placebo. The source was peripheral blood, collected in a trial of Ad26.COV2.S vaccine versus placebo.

The CDR3 protein is CASSKAPRTATYGYTF. In DNA form, the CDR3 reads TGTGCCAGCAGCAAAGCGCCCCGGACAGCGACGTATGGCTACACCTTC. This rearrangement joins TRBV21-1 to TRBJ1-2; TRBD1 is the table's D call and was not checked against the DNA. TRBV21-1 is recorded as a pseudogene. The CDR3 contains 16 residues.